This entry concerns a single T cell receptor (beta chain). Its specificity is unknown. RNA in amounts of about 0.5 to 1 ug was reverse transcribed with random hexamers. TCRdb ran MiXCR on the immunoSEQ multiplex PCR reads and lists one entry per CDR3 protein. This repertoire shows hundreds of thousands of distinct CDR3 sequences, less than 95% found once; its top ten account for 0.15%. While CD8+ and CD4+ T cells were isolated negatively, TEMRA cells were enriched by FACS. This entry comes from a study of CD8 T cells in Susac syndrome. Study-level information: Patients with Susac syndrome had blood drawn and were at that point therapy-naive, on corticosteroids, or on intravenous immunoglobulin alone.

Overall study findings and caveats: Only a relatively small number of individuals were included in the TCR sequencing and HLA analysis.

Material for sequencing was CD4+ T cells from PBMCs. The sequence derives from a human donor with Susac syndrome.

This CDR3 reads CASSLLRGGSAEAFF. CDR3 DNA sequence: TGTGCCAGCAGTTTATTGCGGGGGGGGAGCGCTGAAGCTTTCTTT. This chain uses TRBV28 with TRBJ1-1, with a weak D call TRBD1 (5 bases). V lost 1 base and J 6 bases, leaving 15 bases between the germline ends. Germline CDR1 MDHEN, CDR2 SYDVKM. CDR3 size: 15 residues.